This T cell receptor (beta chain) stems from a study of post-analysis software for immune sequencing data. Broader study findings: In patients, TRBV5-6, TRBV5-1 and TRBV20-1 belonged to roughly five TRBV segments found more frequently than in controls.

Looked up from germline, CDR1 is SGHRS and CDR2 is YFSETQ. This CDR3 is built from 15 residues. V was clipped by 4 bases and J by 4 bases, with 17 bases between them. Concerning this clonotype: Antigen: not known.

Unique molecular identifiers tagged the TCR beta cDNA libraries. Input amounts of 1 to 10 million T cells were used. These gave 500,000 or so cDNA molecules, so each molecule approximated one T cell. TCRdb independently ran MiXCR on the PCR reads; one entry per CDR3 protein. The table shows about 540,000 distinct CDR3 sequences, with around 31% occurring only once. The chain recombines TRBV5-1 with TRBJ2-5, with D possibly being TRBD2 (5 bases). The sequence derives from a girl between 2 and 17 years old with multiple sclerosis. The sample comprised blood. The CDR3 DNA follows: TGCGCCAGCAGCCGAACCAGTAGCGAGGGAGAGACCCAGTACTTC. It is translated as CASSRTSSEGETQYF. Variable domain in full (rest from reference TRBV5-1 and TRBJ2-5): KAGVTQTPRYLIKTRGQQVTLSCSPISGHRSVSWYQQTPGQGLQFLFEYFSETQRNKGNFPGRFSGRQFSNSRSEMNVSTLELGDSALYLCASSRTSSEGETQYFGPGTRLLVL.